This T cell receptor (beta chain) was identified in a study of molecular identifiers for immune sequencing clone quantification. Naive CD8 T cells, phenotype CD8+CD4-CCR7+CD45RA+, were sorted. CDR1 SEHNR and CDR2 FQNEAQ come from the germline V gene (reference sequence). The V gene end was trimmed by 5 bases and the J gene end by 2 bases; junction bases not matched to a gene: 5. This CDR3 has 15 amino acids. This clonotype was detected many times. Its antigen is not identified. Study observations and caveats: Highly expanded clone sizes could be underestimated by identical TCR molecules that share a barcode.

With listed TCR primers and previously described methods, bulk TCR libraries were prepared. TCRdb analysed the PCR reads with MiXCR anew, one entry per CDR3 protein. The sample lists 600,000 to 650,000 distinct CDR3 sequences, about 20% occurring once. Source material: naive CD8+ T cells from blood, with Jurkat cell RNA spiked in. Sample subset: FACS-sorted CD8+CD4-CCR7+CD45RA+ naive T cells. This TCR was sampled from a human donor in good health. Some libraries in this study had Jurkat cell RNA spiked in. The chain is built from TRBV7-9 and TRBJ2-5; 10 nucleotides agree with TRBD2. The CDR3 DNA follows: TGTGCCAGCAGCCCGACTAGCGGGCTACAAGAGACCCAGTACTTC. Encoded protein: CASSPTSGLQETQYF.